This TCR beta chain was identified in a study of blood T cell repertoires in COVID-19 (dated by TCRdb to between 2020 and 2021). At the level of the whole study: Samples from collaborators originated in the United States, Italy and Spain and spanned both the acute and convalescent phases of COVID-19. Where available, HLA class I and class II types were taken from metadata supplied by the sample provider and were not determined by assay-based typing. A de-identified subject ID, COVID-19 status, age in years and sex were almost always included in the sample metadata. Deeply sampled blood TCRbeta repertoires from subjects exposed to, actively infected with, or recovered from COVID-19 were included in the dataset. Samples were obtained from the ongoing ImmuneRACE study (first 160 participants) and from some 1,200 subjects provided by 6 global collaborators. The repertoires were released in a freely available public database meant as a resource for research on the immune response to SARS-CoV-2. The prospective study material was composed of cDNA or gDNA derived from T cells, B-cell-depleted T cells, or PBMCs.

This clone was seen more than once but under ten times. What antigen it recognizes has not been identified. Base qualities were left out, and no much larger clone turns up one base away. The immunoSEQ Assay, a bias-controlled multiplex PCR, was used to amplify TCRbeta CDR3 regions from genomic DNA. As for the original processing: Nucleated cell counts per sample were estimated from amplification of reference gene primers within the assay. To quantify the absolute abundance of each unique TCRbeta CDR3 rearrangement, sequence reads were collapsed and filtered. For each sample, productive Simpson clonality was calculated as the square root of Simpson's diversity index across productive rearrangements. The table was pulled from immuneACCESS by TCRdb, which kept in-frame rearrangements only. Such tables lose some clones; where checked, under half of the loss comes from unresolved V genes, and the rest has no known cause. V and J calls plus clone size are reproduced from that table; the DNA served to infer D and trimming. The sample yields roughly 70,000 clones; over 70% were counted once. The leading ten clones occupy 18% of the sample.

Another Seattle source contributed samples from volunteer blood donors who had recovered from COVID-19. The collaborating institutions used their own protocols to collect whole blood in K2EDTA tubes. For TCRbeta analysis, collaborator samples were shipped as frozen whole blood, as isolated PBMCs, or as DNA extracted from either sample type. CDR1 is given as SGHRS and CDR2 as YFSETQ, both from the germline V gene. Taken from cysteine to phenylalanine, the CDR3 has 16 residues. Just the 48-base CDR3 DNA is kept, in frame starting at base 1. The V end loses 2 bases and the J end loses 7 bases, and a stretch of 19 bases separates them. Paper-wide results and their limitations: Clinical and demographic metadata were provided uncurated, with the amount varying by source and participant.

Sequenced: peripheral blood. The receptor's source is a man between 65 and 79 years old who had recovered from COVID-19. The receptor chain draws on TRBV5-1 and TRBJ2-1; perhaps TRBD2 is the D gene, with 6 bases matching. The nucleotide sequence reads as follows: TGCGCCAGCAGCTTTGTTTTCCGGGGGAGAACGAATGAGCAGTTCTTC. Its product reads: CASSFVFRGRTNEQFF.